This T cell receptor beta chain is from a study of read filtering for tumor transcriptome and immune sequencing. The overall study: Per sample, TCR-region reads ranged about 3.5 to 11 million by IR-seq, roughly 85 to 1,400 by RNA-seq. Study conclusions and caveats: RNA-seq captured clonotypes less deeply and reliably than IR-seq. The CD138-negative fraction was mixed bone marrow immune cells, not pure T cells.

Molecular barcoded adaptors covering alpha/delta and beta/gamma chains were used on approximately 400 ng RNA. TCRdb re-called the reads with MiXCR, one entry per CDR3 protein. Found here are 14,000 to 15,000 distinct CDR3 sequences, roughly 21% of them singletons; the top ten hold around 81%. This clonotype was detected a few times. Its specificity is unknown. The V and J ends lost 0 bases and 1 base respectively, with 13 bases between them. Germline lookup yields CDR1 LGHNA and CDR2 YNFKEQ. The CDR3 covers 17 residues. The sequence came from a donor aged 40 or older with multiple myeloma. Input material: a population of CD138-negative cells sorted from bone marrow. The rearrangement uses TRBV4-2 and TRBJ1-3; a possible D gene is TRBD1 (6 bases). CDR3 nucleotide sequence: TGTGCCAGCAGCCAAGATCTCTTCAGGGGTTCTGGAAACACCATATATTTT. Encoded protein: CASSQDLFRGSGNTIYF.